A single sample gave rise to the 5 T cell receptor beta chains below, sequenced in a study of blood T cells in healthy people across ages. A second roughly 6 to 11 cycle PCR used barcoded and J-beta primers. Using its own MiXCR run on the 5' RACE reads, TCRdb lists one record per CDR3 protein. The table lists just over 800,000 distinct CDR3 sequences, under 80% of them singletons. Sequencing used blood. These receptors all stem from a man aged 30 to 45 in good health.

This clonotype has a handful of counts. The chain joins TRBV20-1 to TRBJ1-5; no reliable D call. The CDR3 spans 13 residues. CDR1 is DFQATT, CDR2 SNEGSKA, per germline (reference sequence). Deletions cut 3 bases from V and 4 bases from J, with 10 bases between. In nucleotides, the CDR3 is TGCAGTGCTAGGAGTACAGAGAATCAGCCCCAGCATTTT. Translating it yields CSARSTENQPQHF.

The genes are TRBV24-1 and TRBJ1-5, with 10 bases fitting TRBD1. Germline CDR1 is KGHDR and CDR2 is SFDVKD. This CDR3 spans 17 amino acids. Unmatched junction bases numbered 8, after V lost 4 bases and J lost 3 bases. CDR3 residues: CATSDSPGTGVNQPQHF. DNA of the CDR3: TGTGCCACCAGTGACTCCCCCGGGACAGGGGTCAATCAGCCCCAGCATTTT.

This rearrangement joins TRBV12-3 or TRBV12-4 to TRBJ2-2; 9 nucleotides match TRBD2. Unmatched junction bases numbered 2, after V lost 6 bases and J lost 6 bases. This CDR3 region has 13 residues. The CDR3 here is CASRTSGPGELFF. The DNA of the CDR3 is TGTGCCAGCAGAACTAGCGGGCCCGGGGAGCTGTTTTTT.

V usage is TRBV6-5 and J usage is TRBJ2-7; D not resolved. This CDR3 region has 13 residues. The germline gives CDR1 MNHEY, CDR2 SVGAGI. Trimming pared 5 bases from V and 3 bases from J, leaving 11 bases between. This CDR3 is CASSVEWDYEQYF. CDR3 nucleotide sequence: TGTGCCAGCAGTGTCGAATGGGACTACGAGCAGTACTTC.

The J gene is TRBJ2-1, the V gene TRBV14; D may be TRBD1 or TRBD2 (6 bases each). This CDR3 spans 15 amino acids. V lost 2 bases and J 4 bases, leaving 12 bases between the germline ends. Germline V gene lookup returns CDR1 SGHDN and CDR2 FVKESK. This CDR3 is CASSQFEGGYNEQFF. In nucleotides, the CDR3 is TGTGCCAGCAGCCAATTTGAGGGGGGATACAATGAGCAGTTCTTC.